The T cell receptor beta chain described here comes from a study of cytomegalovirus exposure and HLA in healthy donors. Study summary: A data release that came early held 80 million or so unique TCRs from HLA-typed donors.

With regard to this clone: The antigen remains undetermined.

Researchers ran the PCR with 60 Vbeta and 13 Jbeta primers. Assay: immunoSEQ multiplex PCR; the TCRdb copy retains only in-frame clones and omits some. The repertoire table contains tens of thousands of clones. Study-wide findings and caveats: Among the most significant clusters, several appeared linked to common viral pathogens in a later analysis. A later analysis showed TCR association rates differing by HLA locus, peaking at DRB1 and lowest at HLA-C.

The sequence was collected from a male donor in good health and CMV-seronegative. The sample was PBMCs.

The CDR3 nucleotides are TGTGCCAGCAGTCCACGGGGGACTAGCGGGGCCTACGAGCAGTACTTC. Protein: CASSPRGTSGAYEQYF. The V call is TRBV27, the J call TRBJ2-7, with 13 bases fitting TRBD2. The V segment lost 5 bases and the J segment 2 bases; nucleotides outside the gene matches: 6. Germline V gene sequence: CDR1 MNHEY, CDR2 SMNVEV (reference sequence). CDR3 size: 16 residues.